One TCR beta chain is described in this entry. The antigen is undetermined. The sample originates from a study of cytomegalovirus exposure and HLA in healthy donors. Notes on the study in general: Sequencing had likely introduced a cluster of highly shared sequence variants as an artifact.

Both 60 Vbeta primers and 13 Jbeta primers went into the PCR. As handled by the study authors: A later analysis counted 65 million to 80 million unique TCR beta chains, around 10 million shared. Sequencing was performed with immunoSEQ multiplex PCR; in TCRdb, only in-frame clones are kept and a portion is missing. V and J calls and clone size are given by that table; D and trimming were obtained from the DNA. This repertoire shows 150,000 to 200,000 clones, roughly 80% found once; its top ten account for 1.5% to 2%. This receptor was identified in a woman aged 18-30 years in good health and CMV-seronegative. The source material was PBMCs.

CDR3: CASSLMGGSRTGELFF. CDR3 sequence (DNA): TGCGCCAGCAGCCTAATGGGGGGAAGTAGGACCGGGGAGCTGTTTTTT. The chain combines TRBV4-1 with TRBJ2-2; TRBD2 might be the D (6 bases). Germline values: CDR1 MGHRA, CDR2 YSYEKL. Trimming took off 4 bases at V and 5 bases at J, with 17 bases between the two ends. This CDR3 region has 16 residues.